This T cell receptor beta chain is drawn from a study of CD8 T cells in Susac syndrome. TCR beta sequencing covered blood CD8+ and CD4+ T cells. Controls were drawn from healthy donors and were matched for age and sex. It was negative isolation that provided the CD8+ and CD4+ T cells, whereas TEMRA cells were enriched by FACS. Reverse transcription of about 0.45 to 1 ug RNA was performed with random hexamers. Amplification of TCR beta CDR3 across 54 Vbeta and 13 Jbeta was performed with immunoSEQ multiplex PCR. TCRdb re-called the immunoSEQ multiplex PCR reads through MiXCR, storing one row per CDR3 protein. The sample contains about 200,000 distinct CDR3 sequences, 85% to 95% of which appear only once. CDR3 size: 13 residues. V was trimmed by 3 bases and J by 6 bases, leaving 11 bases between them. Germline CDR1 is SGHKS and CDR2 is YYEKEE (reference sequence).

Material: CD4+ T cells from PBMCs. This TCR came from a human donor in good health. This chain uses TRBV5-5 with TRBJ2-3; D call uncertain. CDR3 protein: CASSWIALDTQYF. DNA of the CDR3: TGTGCCAGCAGCTGGATCGCACTGGATACGCAGTATTTT.